This T cell receptor (beta chain) was sequenced during a study of T cell responses to AZD1222 COVID-19 vaccine. Sequenced by immunoSEQ multiplex PCR; TCRdb stores in-frame clones only, minus some. The sample includes tens of thousands of clones, around nine tenths of them seen just once. The study, taken as a whole, reports: Seropositive at baseline were only a handful of AZD1222 recipients.

V was pared by 6 bases and J by 5 bases, with 11 bases between. CDR3 length: 13 amino acids. In regard to this clone: Its target is not known.

The sample here was peripheral blood, taken 28 days after the second AZD1222 dose. The receptor was isolated from an adult who received the AZD1222 COVID-19 vaccine. The V gene is TRBV12-3 or TRBV12-4, the J gene TRBJ1-5; D perhaps matches TRBD1 (5 bases). The CDR3 reads CASRYGGDQPQHF. CDR3 coding DNA: TGTGCCAGCAGGTACGGGGGGGATCAGCCCCAGCATTTT.